The text below deals with one T cell receptor (beta chain). Its antigen is unknown. This may be a read error: a much more frequent sequence differs by one nucleotide. Given the absence of the conserved phenylalanine or tryptophan at the CDR3 end, a read error is likely. The sample comes from a study of type 1 regulatory T cells. Overall study context: An in vitro protocol generated T-allo10, a Tr1-enriched, alloantigen-specific CD4 T cell product. Whole-study results and caveats: Compared with non-type 1 regulatory T cells, type 1 regulatory T cells showed a more restricted TCR repertoire.

The length of the CDR3 is 13 residues. V was shortened by 5 bases and J by 0 bases, with 9 bases between the two germline ends. Germline values: CDR1 DFQATT, CDR2 SNEGSKA (reference sequence). TCRdb passed the reads through MiXCR, listing each CDR3 protein once. The profile covers about 42,000 distinct CDR3 sequences, with 9.5% to 15% appearing a single time and approximately 8% taken by the ten largest. Sequencing was done on a sample of cultured non-Tr1 T cells, either the whole culture or a sorted T cell fraction (not recorded which). The chain links TRBV20-1 to TRBJ2-3; no reliable D call. The clonotype originates from a human donor in good health. CDR3 DNA sequence: TGCAGTGCTGGCGGACGTAGCACAGATACGCAGTATTCT. Amino acid sequence: CSAGGRSTDTQYS.